Listed below are T cell receptor beta chains from one sample, sequenced in a study of shared clonotypes between healthy human individuals. Only in-frame clones appear in the TCRdb table, and some are missing; sequencing was by immunoSEQ multiplex PCR. This table has 2,500,000 or so clones, 93% appearing once. Sample: naive CD4+ T cells from PBMCs. The receptors originated from a young man in good health. Some clones in this sample may be carry-over from other donors' samples. Each CDR3 is given with its conserved first and last residue. Fields, in order: clone size, V gene, D gene, J gene, CDR3 DNA, CDR3 protein. The D gene is left open where the match is weak. Clone size is given for some rows only: seen once, a few or many times, or a class if the clone is expanded.

abundance: -; v_gene: TRBV28; d_gene: -; j_gene: TRBJ1-1; CDR3nt: TGTGCCAGCAGTTTAGGGCGAAAAGCTTTCTTT; CDR3aa: CASSLGRKAFF
abundance: -; v_gene: TRBV2; d_gene: -; j_gene: TRBJ1-6; CDR3nt: TGTGCCAGCAGTCCTGAGAGCTCCTATAATTCACCCCTCCACTTT; CDR3aa: CASSPESSYNSPLHF
abundance: once; v_gene: TRBV5-1; d_gene: -; j_gene: TRBJ1-1; CDR3nt: TGCGCCAGCAGCTTGACTAGGGACTCGATCGGGACTGAAGCTTTCTTT; CDR3aa: CASSLTRDSIGTEAFF
abundance: -; v_gene: TRBV4-1; d_gene: -; j_gene: TRBJ1-5; CDR3nt: TGCGCCAGCAGCCAAGATGAGGTGGGACCCGATCAGCCCCAGCATTTT; CDR3aa: CASSQDEVGPDQPQHF
abundance: -; v_gene: TRBV18; d_gene: -; j_gene: TRBJ2-6; CDR3nt: TGTGCCAGCTCACCGGCGGGTAGTGGGGCCAACGTCCTGACTTTC; CDR3aa: CASSPAGSGANVLTF
abundance: -; v_gene: TRBV10-2; d_gene: -; j_gene: TRBJ1-1; CDR3nt: TGCGCCAGCAGTGTGGGGGGGTCGAACACTGAAGCTTTCTTT; CDR3aa: CASSVGGSNTEAFF
abundance: -; v_gene: TRBV18; d_gene: TRBD1; j_gene: TRBJ1-2; CDR3nt: TGTGCCAGCTCACCACTCGAAGGGGGCGGCTATGGCTACACCTTC; CDR3aa: CASSPLEGGGYGYTF
abundance: once; v_gene: TRBV4-1; d_gene: TRBD2; j_gene: TRBJ2-3; CDR3nt: TGCGCCAGCAGCCAAGATCATAGCGGGGGCGCGTTGGCAGATACGCAGTATTTT; CDR3aa: CASSQDHSGGALADTQYF
abundance: once; v_gene: TRBV28; d_gene: -; j_gene: TRBJ2-7; CDR3nt: TGTGCCAGCAGTTTATCCAGGCCGACCTACGAGCAGTACTTC; CDR3aa: CASSLSRPTYEQYF
abundance: -; v_gene: TRBV7-8; d_gene: TRBD1; j_gene: TRBJ1-2; CDR3nt: TGTGCCAGCAGCTCTTTAGCCGGGACAGGGATCCATGGCTACACCTTC; CDR3aa: CASSSLAGTGIHGYTF
abundance: -; v_gene: TRBV27; d_gene: -; j_gene: TRBJ2-7; CDR3nt: TGTGCCAGCAGTTTAATTCGGGGCGGGACAAACGAGCAGTACTTC; CDR3aa: CASSLIRGGTNEQYF
abundance: -; v_gene: TRBV5-4; d_gene: -; j_gene: TRBJ1-1; CDR3nt: TGTGCCAGCAGAACTGGGGGGATGAACACTGAAGCTTTCTTT; CDR3aa: CASRTGGMNTEAFF
abundance: -; v_gene: TRBV5-4; d_gene: -; j_gene: TRBJ2-5; CDR3nt: TGTGCCAGCAGCCCGGGGAGGGGGCAACAAGAGACCCAGTACTTC; CDR3aa: CASSPGRGQQETQYF
abundance: -; v_gene: TRBV18; d_gene: TRBD1; j_gene: TRBJ2-7; CDR3nt: TGTGCCAGCTCACCTCCCTTCCAGGGGGCTCGGTCCTACGAGCAGTACTTC; CDR3aa: CASSPPFQGARSYEQYF
abundance: -; v_gene: TRBV5-1; d_gene: -; j_gene: TRBJ2-3; CDR3nt: TGCGCCAGCAGCGGACCCCCCAGGGCAGATACGCAGTATTTT; CDR3aa: CASSGPPRADTQYF
abundance: -; v_gene: TRBV27; d_gene: -; j_gene: TRBJ1-1; CDR3nt: TGTGCCAGCAGTCCGTTACGGAACACTGAAGCTTTCTTT; CDR3aa: CASSPLRNTEAFF
abundance: -; v_gene: TRBV14; d_gene: TRBD1; j_gene: TRBJ1-2; CDR3nt: TGTGCCAGCAGCCGACGAACACCCCAGGGGGCAAGTGGCTACACCTTC; CDR3aa: CASSRRTPQGASGYTF
abundance: -; v_gene: TRBV9; d_gene: TRBD1; j_gene: TRBJ2-7; CDR3nt: TGTGCCAGCAGCGCAGATAGGACAGGGGGGGTTGAGCAGTACTTC; CDR3aa: CASSADRTGGVEQYF
abundance: -; v_gene: TRBV28; d_gene: -; j_gene: TRBJ1-1; CDR3nt: TGTGCCAGCAGTTTCATGGAGAACACTGAAGCTTTCTTT; CDR3aa: CASSFMENTEAFF
abundance: -; v_gene: TRBV11-2; d_gene: TRBD2; j_gene: TRBJ2-1; CDR3nt: TGTGCCAGCACCATTAGGCGGGCTAGCGGGACCTACAATGAGCAGTTCTTC; CDR3aa: CASTIRRASGTYNEQFF
abundance: -; v_gene: TRBV6-6; d_gene: -; j_gene: TRBJ2-4; CDR3nt: TGTGCCAGCAGTTATGGTGGGGCCCCAAACATTCAGTACTTC; CDR3aa: CASSYGGAPNIQYF
abundance: -; v_gene: TRBV27; d_gene: TRBD2; j_gene: TRBJ2-1; CDR3nt: TGTGCCAGCAGTTCACTAGCGGGAGGGCAGAATGAGCAGTTCTTC; CDR3aa: CASSSLAGGQNEQFF
abundance: -; v_gene: TRBV11-2; d_gene: -; j_gene: TRBJ2-3; CDR3nt: TGTGCCAGCAGCTTGTTGGTGGGCAACACAGATACGCAGTATTTT; CDR3aa: CASSLLVGNTDTQYF
abundance: -; v_gene: TRBV4-1; d_gene: -; j_gene: TRBJ1-2; CDR3nt: TGCGCCAGCAGCCGCCCTGAGAGGCCCGATGGCTACACCTTC; CDR3aa: CASSRPERPDGYTF
abundance: -; v_gene: TRBV7-9; d_gene: TRBD2; j_gene: TRBJ2-7; CDR3nt: TGTGCCAGCAGCTTACGGTCCTCGAGGGCGGGAGGGCCTATCGACGAGCAGTACTTC; CDR3aa: CASSLRSSRAGGPIDEQYF
abundance: -; v_gene: TRBV5-1; d_gene: -; j_gene: TRBJ1-1; CDR3nt: TGCGCCAGCAGCAGGGTCGAGAACACTGAAGCTTTCTTT; CDR3aa: CASSRVENTEAFF
abundance: once; v_gene: TRBV27; d_gene: -; j_gene: TRBJ2-1; CDR3nt: TGTGCCAGCAGTCTCACGAGACTAGAGGGTGAGCAGTTCTTC; CDR3aa: CASSLTRLEGEQFF
abundance: -; v_gene: TRBV6-5; d_gene: -; j_gene: TRBJ2-3; CDR3nt: TGTGCCAGCAGTTACCGAACTAGCACAGATACGCAGTATTTT; CDR3aa: CASSYRTSTDTQYF
abundance: -; v_gene: TRBV19; d_gene: TRBD2; j_gene: TRBJ2-1; CDR3nt: TGTGCCAGTAGTCGCCCGCAAACTAGCGGGAGCTATGAGCAGTTCTTC; CDR3aa: CASSRPQTSGSYEQFF
abundance: once; v_gene: TRBV11-2; d_gene: -; j_gene: TRBJ2-1; CDR3nt: TGTGCCAGCAGCTTACAAGAAAGCTACAATGAGCAGTTCTTC; CDR3aa: CASSLQESYNEQFF
abundance: -; v_gene: TRBV29-1; d_gene: TRBD2; j_gene: TRBJ2-7; CDR3nt: TGCAGCGTTCCCTCTAGCGGGCCCAAGGTGGGAATCTACGAGCAGTACTTC; CDR3aa: CSVPSSGPKVGIYEQYF
abundance: -; v_gene: TRBV18; d_gene: TRBD1; j_gene: TRBJ2-2; CDR3nt: TGTGCCAGCTCACAACAGGGGGCGCCGAACACCGGGGAGCTGTTTTTT; CDR3aa: CASSQQGAPNTGELFF
abundance: -; v_gene: TRBV2; d_gene: -; j_gene: TRBJ2-5; CDR3nt: TGTGCCAGCAGTGAGCGGCTCCCTGGGGAGACCCAGTACTTC; CDR3aa: CASSERLPGETQYF
abundance: -; v_gene: TRBV28; d_gene: -; j_gene: TRBJ1-2; CDR3nt: TGTGCCAGCAGATCATCAGGGGACTATGGCTACACCTTC; CDR3aa: CASRSSGDYGYTF
abundance: -; v_gene: TRBV5-5; d_gene: -; j_gene: TRBJ1-5; CDR3nt: TGTGCCAGCAGCTTGATCGGGGCTCCCAATCAGCCCCAGCATTTT; CDR3aa: CASSLIGAPNQPQHF
abundance: -; v_gene: TRBV7-9; d_gene: TRBD2; j_gene: TRBJ2-5; CDR3nt: TGTGCCAGCAGCCCACTAGCGGGAGGCGGGGAGACCCAGTACTTC; CDR3aa: CASSPLAGGGETQYF
abundance: -; v_gene: TRBV28; d_gene: -; j_gene: TRBJ1-5; CDR3nt: TGTGCCAGCAGTTTATACAGCTATCAGCCCCAGCATTTT; CDR3aa: CASSLYSYQPQHF
abundance: once; v_gene: TRBV5-1; d_gene: TRBD2; j_gene: TRBJ2-1; CDR3nt: TGCGCCAGCAGCTTGGCTTACGGGACTAGCTTTGTCAATGAGCAGTTCTTC; CDR3aa: CASSLAYGTSFVNEQFF
abundance: -; v_gene: TRBV5-1; d_gene: -; j_gene: TRBJ2-7; CDR3nt: TGCGCCAGCAGCTTTGAAACCCTCCCGTCGAGGGGGGTAGGCTACGAGCAGTACTTC; CDR3aa: CASSFETLPSRGVGYEQYF
abundance: -; v_gene: TRBV27; d_gene: -; j_gene: TRBJ1-1; CDR3nt: TGTGCCAGCACCGCGAGTCACACCACCACCACCATGAACACTGAAGCTTTCTTT; CDR3aa: CASTASHTTTTMNTEAFF
abundance: -; v_gene: TRBV6-5; d_gene: -; j_gene: TRBJ2-5; CDR3nt: TGTGCCAGCGGGGAGACCCAGTACTTC; CDR3aa: CASGETQYF
abundance: -; v_gene: TRBV7-8; d_gene: -; j_gene: TRBJ1-2; CDR3nt: TGTGCCAGCAGCGTACTGACAGCCGTCAACTATGGCTACACCTTC; CDR3aa: CASSVLTAVNYGYTF
abundance: -; v_gene: TRBV25-1; d_gene: TRBD2; j_gene: TRBJ2-5; CDR3nt: TGTGCCAGCAGTGAATATCAAAGAAAGGCGGGAGGGCAAGAGACCCAGTACTTC; CDR3aa: CASSEYQRKAGGQETQYF
abundance: -; v_gene: TRBV5-1; d_gene: TRBD1; j_gene: TRBJ1-1; CDR3nt: TGCGCCAGCAGCCTAGAGGGGTCAGGGGGTGAAGCTTTCTTT; CDR3aa: CASSLEGSGGEAFF
abundance: once; v_gene: TRBV14; d_gene: -; j_gene: TRBJ2-7; CDR3nt: TGTGCCAGCAGTGATTACGAGCAGTACTTC; CDR3aa: CASSDYEQYF
abundance: -; v_gene: TRBV28; d_gene: -; j_gene: TRBJ2-7; CDR3nt: TGTGCCAGCCTAAGGGACGCCTACGAGCAGTACTTC; CDR3aa: CASLRDAYEQYF